The 31 T cell receptor beta chains listed next were all sequenced from one sample in a study of blood T cell repertoires in COVID-19. This table comes from immunoSEQ multiplex PCR, and its TCRdb copy is limited to in-frame clones, with some not included. The table has nearly 350,000 clones, 85% to 90% seen once; the top ten hold about 6%. The sequenced sample consisted of peripheral blood. These receptors originate from a woman between 50 and 59 years old with COVID-19, enrolled during active disease.

V and J are TRBV19 and TRBJ1-3; D unresolved. Trimming shortened V by 5 bases and J by 4 bases, and 15 bases separated the two germline ends. Germline V gene sequence: CDR1 LNHDA, CDR2 SQIVND (reference sequence). This CDR3 is built from 15 residues. In DNA form, the CDR3 reads TGTGCCAGTAGTCCGCCGGAGGGAGCCGGAAACACCATATATTTT. It encodes CASSPPEGAGNTIYF. The variable domain in full, with the rest retrieved from reference TRBV19 and TRBJ1-3, is DGGITQSPKYLFRKEGQNVTLSCEQNLNHDAMYWYRQDPGQGLRLIYYSQIVNDFQKGDIAEGYSVSREKKESFPLTVTSAQKNPTAFYLCASSPPEGAGNTIYFGEGSWLTVV.

J is TRBJ2-7 and V is TRBV27; 8 nucleotides match TRBD1. The CDR3 length is 16 residues. Per the germline V gene, CDR1 is MNHEY and CDR2 is SMNVEV (reference sequence). Unmatched junction bases numbered 12, after V lost 6 bases and J lost 2 bases. The CDR3 DNA reads TGTGCCAGCAGCCCGTTAACCGGGACAGGACCCTACGAGCAGTACTTC. Translating gives CASSPLTGTGPYEQYF.

V and J are TRBV6-5 and TRBJ2-1, with 8 nucleotides matching TRBD2. The germline V gene encodes CDR1 MNHEY and CDR2 SVGAGI. V gave up 6 bases and J gave up 5 bases; unmatched junction bases: 3. The CDR3 contains 13 residues. CDR3 region: CASSLSGNNEQFF. The CDR3 bases are TGTGCCAGCAGCCTTAGCGGGAACAATGAGCAGTTCTTC.

The genes are TRBV7-2 and TRBJ2-7, with 8 bases matching TRBD2. CDR1 SGHTA and CDR2 FQGNSA come from the germline V gene. The CDR3 has 17 amino acids. The trim removed 5 bases at V and 3 bases at J, leaving 15 bases unmatched. The CDR3 nucleotides read TGTGCCAGCAGCCCCTCCGGCGGGACTAGGGGAATCTACGAGCAGTACTTC. It yields the protein CASSPSGGTRGIYEQYF.

This rearrangement joins TRBV19 to TRBJ2-1; D might be TRBD2 (6 bases). V shed 4 bases and J shed 10 bases, with 17 bases lying between them. The germline CDR1 and CDR2 sequences are LNHDA and SQIVND (reference sequence). The CDR3 has 14 residues. The CDR3 DNA reads TGTGCCAGTAGTACAACTTTCGGGAGCGTAGAGCAGTTCTTC. Translated, it gives CASSTTFGSVEQFF.

This clone was seen a few times. The V gene is TRBV2, the J gene TRBJ2-7; the D gene is possibly TRBD2 (6 bases). The CDR3 contains 14 residues. Per the germline V gene, CDR1 is SNHLY and CDR2 is FYNNEI. Trimming left V 11 bases short and J 4 bases short, with 21 bases between. CDR3 protein: CAGGEGSGTYEQYF. The CDR3 DNA reads TGTGCCGGGGGAGAGGGTAGCGGTACGTACGAGCAGTACTTC.

The chain couples TRBV7-6 to TRBJ2-7; the D gene is possibly TRBD2 (6 bases). The CDR3 is 15 amino acids. CDR1 is SGHVS, CDR2 FNYEAQ, per germline. The V end was cut by 4 bases, the J end by 4 bases, with 17 bases between. CDR3 in amino acids: CASSSGEGRSYEQYF. The CDR3 nucleotides read TGTGCCAGCAGCTCCGGTGAAGGGAGGAGTTACGAGCAGTACTTC.

V usage is TRBV6-1 and J usage is TRBJ1-3; D is unclear. Trimming took 1 base from V and 4 from J, leaving 8 bases between them. The CDR3 contains 14 residues. The germline V gene has CDR1 MNHNS and CDR2 SASEGT. CDR3 in DNA: TGTGCCAGCAGTGAAGATAGGAGCGGAAACACCATATATTTT. Amino acid sequence: CASSEDRSGNTIYF.

This chain connects TRBV15 to TRBJ2-5, with TRBD1 identical over 10 bases. V shed 8 bases, J shed 7 bases, and the junction held 4 bases outside the gene matches. Germline V gene sequence: CDR1 LNHNV, CDR2 YYDKDF (reference sequence). The CDR3 consists of 12 residues. The CDR3 is CATGGTGVTQYF. The CDR3 DNA reads TGTGCCACCGGCGGGACAGGGGTGACCCAGTACTTC.

The gene calls are TRBV18 and TRBJ2-5; TRBD1 matches at 8 bases. The germline V gene encodes CDR1 KGHSH and CDR2 LQKENI. The V and J ends lost 6 bases and 5 bases, in that order; junction bases with no gene match: 11. The CDR3 length is 15 residues. CDR3 coding DNA: TGTGCCAGCTCCCCGACCAGGACAGGGAGGGAGACCCAGTACTTC. Encoded protein: CASSPTRTGRETQYF.

This clone was recorded a few times. The genes are TRBV30 and TRBJ1-6, with D unclear. The V and J ends lost 2 bases and 0 bases respectively, with 14 bases between them. Per the germline V gene, CDR1 is GTSNPN and CDR2 is SVGIG (reference sequence). CDR3 length equals 17 residues. This CDR3 reads CAWSLRHTVSYNSPLHF. The CDR3, as DNA: TGTGCCTGGAGTCTCAGACACACCGTCTCCTATAATTCACCCCTCCACTTT.

This chain links TRBV5-1 with TRBJ1-3; no firm D call. The CDR3 consists of 14 residues. CDR1 and CDR2 from the germline V gene are SGHRS and YFSETQ. The V and J ends lost 0 bases and 4 bases respectively, with 8 bases between them. The CDR3 is CASSLGADGNTIYF. Here the CDR3 DNA reads TGCGCCAGCAGCTTGGGGGCAGACGGAAACACCATATATTTT. The full variable domain, its missing parts supplied by reference TRBV5-1 and TRBJ1-3, is KAGVTQTPRYLIKTRGQQVTLSCSPISGHRSVSWYQQTPGQGLQFLFEYFSETQRNKGNFPGRFSGRQFSNSRSEMNVSTLELGDSALYLCASSLGADGNTIYFGEGSWLTVV.

This clone was found a few times. The J gene is TRBJ1-2, the V gene TRBV19; tentative D call: TRBD1 (5 bases). Between the trimmed V and J ends, which lost 5 bases and 4 bases, there was a span of 11 bases. CDR3 size: 13 residues. Per the germline V gene, CDR1 is LNHDA and CDR2 is SQIVND (reference sequence). CDR3 loop: CASSRTRSYGYTF. The CDR3, as DNA: TGTGCCAGTAGTCGGACACGAAGCTATGGCTACACCTTC. The full variable domain, rest sourced from reference TRBV19 and TRBJ1-2, is DGGITQSPKYLFRKEGQNVTLSCEQNLNHDAMYWYRQDPGQGLRLIYYSQIVNDFQKGDIAEGYSVSREKKESFPLTVTSAQKNPTAFYLCASSRTRSYGYTFGSGTRLTVV.

V is TRBV5-4 and J is TRBJ2-2, with a tentative D call TRBD2 (6 bases). V was clipped by 4 bases and J by 3 bases, with 10 bases between them. This CDR3 has 14 amino acids. Germline values: CDR1 SGHNT, CDR2 YYREEE (reference sequence). CDR3 coding DNA: TGTGCCAGCAGCCGGGACTCCCACACCGGGGAGCTGTTTTTT. Amino acid sequence: CASSRDSHTGELFF.

The chain is built from TRBV5-1 and TRBJ2-7; 10 nucleotides match TRBD2. The CDR3 contains 15 residues. The junction had 7 bases not matched to a gene; V was cut back by 4 bases and J by 3 bases. CDR1 SGHRS and CDR2 YFSETQ come from the germline V gene. This CDR3 is CASSLGLAVYYEQYF. CDR3 sequence (DNA): TGCGCCAGCAGCCTCGGACTAGCGGTTTACTACGAGCAGTACTTC.

Written as DNA, the CDR3 is TGCGCCAGCAGCTATTCCGGGACAGACGAAATGAGGGTGTTTTTT. As protein: CASSYSGTDEMRVFF. The chain combines TRBV4-1 with TRBJ1-4; 7 bases line up with TRBD1. CDR1 MGHRA and CDR2 YSYEKL come from the germline V gene. The CDR3 runs 15 residues. V lost 5 bases, J lost 15 bases, and 18 bases stayed unmatched.

The chain is built from TRBV5-1 and TRBJ2-7; 8 bases line up with TRBD1. J was trimmed by 3 bases and V by 0 bases; bases with no gene match: 8. CDR1 is SGHRS and CDR2 is YFSETQ in the germline V gene. The CDR3 extends over 16 amino acids. DNA of the CDR3: TGCGCCAGCAGCTTGGCAGTAGACAGGGGATACTACGAGCAGTACTTC. Its protein is CASSLAVDRGYYEQYF.

The genes are TRBV5-1 and TRBJ1-1, with D perhaps matching TRBD1 (6 bases). The germline CDR1 and CDR2 sequences are SGHRS and YFSETQ. Trimming left V 0 bases short and J 1 base short, with 13 bases between. The CDR3 is 16 residues long. The CDR3 loop reads CASSLGSTGTNTEAFF. CDR3 DNA sequence: TGCGCCAGCAGCTTGGGTTCTACAGGGACGAACACTGAAGCTTTCTTT.

This clone was recorded a few times. The V and J genes are TRBV10-2 and TRBJ2-2; the D gene is possibly TRBD1 (5 bases). CDR1 and CDR2 (germline): WSHSY, SAAADI. The V end lost 0 bases, the J end lost 6 bases, and 11 bases lay between the germline ends. The CDR3 length is 15 residues. Written as DNA, the CDR3 is TGCGCCAGCAGTGAGTCTGGCAGGGCCTCCGGGGAGCTGTTTTTT. This gives the protein CASSESGRASGELFF.

The V call is TRBV5-1, the J call TRBJ1-1; D gene uncertain. V gave up 4 bases and J gave up 2 bases, with 12 bases separating them. The CDR3 length is 14 residues. The V gene's germline CDR1 is SGHRS and CDR2 YFSETQ. The CDR3 is CASSTLQKNTEAFF. The CDR3 DNA is TGCGCCAGCAGCACTCTACAGAAAAACACTGAAGCTTTCTTT.

The rearrangement joins TRBV7-9 to TRBJ1-2; D ambiguous. Germline-derived CDR1 and CDR2 are SEHNR and FQNEAQ (reference sequence). The germline V and J ends were trimmed by 5 bases and 8 bases, with 12 bases remaining between them. This CDR3 contains 12 residues. In DNA, the CDR3 is TGTGCCAGCAGCCCTATGGTGGGCGGCTACACCTTC. Its translation is CASSPMVGGYTF.

This sequence joins TRBV10-2 and TRBJ2-7, with TRBD1 matching over 10 bases. The germline V gene has CDR1 WSHSY and CDR2 SAAADI. The V gene end was trimmed by 4 bases and the J gene end by 7 bases; junction bases not matched to a gene: 13. The CDR3 runs 16 residues. DNA for the CDR3: TGCGCCAGCAGTGCAGGGACAGGGGCTCGGTGGGAGGAGCAGTACTTC. This encodes CASSAGTGARWEEQYF.

This clone was detected only once. This chain uses TRBV7-9 with TRBJ2-3; D perhaps matches TRBD1 (6 bases). Germline V gene sequence: CDR1 SEHNR, CDR2 FQNEAQ (reference sequence). V gave up 5 bases and J gave up 3 bases, with 12 bases separating them. This CDR3 is built from 14 residues. CDR3 protein: CASSGGRGTDTQYF. The CDR3, as DNA: TGTGCCAGCAGCGGGGGCAGGGGAACAGATACGCAGTATTTT.

The chain joins TRBV3-1 (or the pseudogene TRBV3-2) to TRBJ2-1; TRBD2 aligns across 9 bases. Germline CDR1 reads LGHDT; CDR2 reads YNNKEL (reference sequence). This CDR3 has 17 residues. J lost 9 bases, V lost 4 bases, and 16 bases had no gene match. The CDR3 reads CASSPNPAASGTVEQFF. CDR3 bases: TGTGCCAGCAGCCCGAACCCTGCGGCTAGCGGGACTGTTGAGCAGTTCTTC.

The chain joins TRBV7-3 to TRBJ1-6; D might be TRBD1 (6 bases). The CDR3 contains 12 residues. Germline V CDR1 and CDR2: SGHTA, FQGTGA. V was clipped by 5 bases and J by 7 bases, with 6 bases between them. CDR3 sequence: CASSTGNSPLHF. The DNA for the CDR3 is TGTGCCAGCAGCACAGGGAATTCACCCCTCCACTTT.

The genes are TRBV29-1 and TRBJ2-2, with TRBD1 matching 9 bases. Germline values: CDR1 SQVTM, CDR2 ANQGSEA. This CDR3 comprises 15 residues. V was clipped by 5 bases and J by 6 bases; unmatched bases: 10. The DNA of the CDR3 is TGCAGCGTTCAACCCGGGACAGGGAGGGCCGGGGAGCTGTTTTTT. Translation: CSVQPGTGRAGELFF.

The rearrangement links TRBV30 to TRBJ1-2, with D possibly being TRBD1 (6 bases). Per the germline V gene, CDR1 is GTSNPN and CDR2 is SVGIG (reference sequence). V lost 1 base and J lost 4, with 10 bases in between. This CDR3 contains 13 residues. The CDR3 sequence: CAWSEGGGYGYTF. In nucleotides, the CDR3 is TGTGCCTGGAGTGAGGGGGGGGGCTATGGCTACACCTTC. Supplemented by reference TRBV30 and TRBJ1-2, the full variable domain reads SQTIHQWPATLVQPVGSPLSLECTVEGTSNPNLYWYRQAAGRGLQLLFYSVGIGQISSEVPQNLSASRPQDRQFILSSKKLLLSDSGFYLCAWSEGGGYGYTFGSGTRLTVV.

The chain joins TRBV29-1 to TRBJ2-3; 8 bases match TRBD1. Germline trimming cut 5 bases from V and 6 bases from J; bases unmatched to any gene: 7. Germline V gives CDR1 SQVTM, CDR2 ANQGSEA. CDR3 length: 13 amino acids. The CDR3 here is CSVTSGGDDTQYF. CDR3 bases: TGCAGCGTTACCTCAGGGGGCGATGATACGCAGTATTTT.

This clone was recorded a few times. V gene TRBV6-2 or TRBV6-3 combines with J gene TRBJ1-1; tentatively, D is TRBD1 (5 bases). The CDR3 has 18 residues. Germline V gene lookup returns CDR1 MNHEY and CDR2 SVGEGT. Trimming cost V 0 bases and J 1 base, with 18 bases left between them. Here the CDR3 DNA reads TGTGCCAGCAGTTACTCGTGGGCGACAGAACTACCGAACACTGAAGCTTTCTTT. As protein: CASSYSWATELPNTEAFF.

The chain carries TRBV5-4 and TRBJ1-2, with unresolved D. V lost 4 bases and J 8 bases, leaving 21 bases between the germline ends. Germline V lookup: CDR1 SGHNT, CDR2 YYREEE (reference sequence). The CDR3 length is 15 residues. CDR3 sequence (DNA): TGTGCCAGCAGCCGAGGAGGCCTCACCCCGGAGGGCTACACCTTC. Amino acids: CASSRGGLTPEGYTF. Combining the CDR3 with reference TRBV5-4 and TRBJ1-2 gives the whole variable domain ETGVTQSPTHLIKTRGQQVTLRCSSQSGHNTVSWYQQALGQGPQFIFQYYREEENGRGNFPPRFSGLQFPNYSSELNVNALELDDSALYLCASSRGGLTPEGYTFGSGTRLTVV.

This CDR3 reads CATSRVLNTEAFF. Here the CDR3 DNA reads TGTGCCACCAGCAGAGTATTGAACACTGAAGCTTTCTTT. The chain uses TRBV15 and TRBJ1-1; D gene uncertain. This CDR3 contains 13 residues. CDR1 is LNHNV, CDR2 YYDKDF, per germline (reference sequence). Trimming cost V 1 base and J 0 bases, with 3 bases left between them.